This TCR beta chain was recorded in a study of identical twins. TCRdb re-called the 5' RACE reads with MiXCR, one entry per CDR3 protein. The sample contains about 240,000 distinct CDR3 sequences, 7.5% of which appear only once. This clonotype was picked up many times. Per germline, CDR1 MRHNA and CDR2 SNTAGT. The CDR3 contains 15 residues. The junction had 6 bases not matched to a gene; V was cut back by 6 bases and J by 2 bases. The data were also submitted as part of a second study, on yellow fever vaccine responses in identical twins.

This TCR was recovered from a woman between 18 and 30 years old in good health. The chain has TRBV6-4 and TRBJ2-3; 9 bases are a match to TRBD1. The sample comprised CD8+ T cells sorted from blood. This chain's CDR3 is CASSAGTGPTDTQYF. For the CDR3, the DNA is TGTGCCAGCAGCGCCGGGACAGGGCCCACAGATACGCAGTATTTT.